This is a list of T cell receptor beta chains from one sample in a study of cytomegalovirus exposure and HLA in healthy donors. The method was immunoSEQ multiplex PCR; TCRdb's version includes in-frame clones alone and lacks a portion of them. The sample data list around 140,000 clones. The sequencing input was PBMCs. The receptors stem from a woman aged 35 to 49 in good health and CMV-seronegative. The CDR3 runs from the conserved cysteine through the conserved F or W. D genes are given only for firm matches.

>TRBV7-2|TRBJ1-4|NA|14
CASSLEGSNEKLFF
TGTGCCAGCAGCTTAGAGGGGTCTAATGAAAAACTGTTTTTT
>TRBV9|TRBJ2-3|NA|16
CASSVGGGGGTDTQYF
TGTGCCAGCAGCGTAGGAGGGGGGGGCGGCACAGATACGCAGTATTTT
>TRBV9|TRBJ1-5|NA|12
CASSAPGQPQHF
TGTGCCAGCAGCGCCCCCGGGCAGCCCCAGCATTTT
>TRBV2|TRBJ1-5|NA|13
CAGQGSRDQPQHF
TGTGCCGGCCAGGGATCTAGGGATCAGCCCCAGCATTTT
>TRBV10-3|TRBJ1-5|NA|14
CAISDHSVDQPQHF
TGTGCCATCAGTGACCACTCCGTGGATCAGCCCCAGCATTTT
>TRBV29-1|TRBJ2-3|TRBD2|15
CSVIEAGGPSDTQYF
TGCAGCGTTATCGAAGCGGGGGGGCCGTCGGATACGCAGTATTTT
>TRBV5-4|TRBJ2-7|NA|14
CASSLVGRSYEQYF
TGTGCCAGCAGCTTGGTCGGCAGGTCCTACGAGCAGTACTTC
>TRBV7-3|TRBJ1-2|TRBD1|14
CASSPGTGDHGYTF
TGTGCCAGCAGCCCTGGGACAGGGGACCATGGCTACACCTTC
>TRBV19|TRBJ1-6|TRBD1|14
CASTNRGTNSPLHF
TGTGCCAGTACAAACAGGGGAACTAATTCACCCCTCCACTTT
>TRBV5-1|TRBJ2-3|NA|15
CASSLSSRPSDTQYF
TGCGCCAGCAGTCTTTCTTCTAGGCCCTCAGATACGCAGTATTTT